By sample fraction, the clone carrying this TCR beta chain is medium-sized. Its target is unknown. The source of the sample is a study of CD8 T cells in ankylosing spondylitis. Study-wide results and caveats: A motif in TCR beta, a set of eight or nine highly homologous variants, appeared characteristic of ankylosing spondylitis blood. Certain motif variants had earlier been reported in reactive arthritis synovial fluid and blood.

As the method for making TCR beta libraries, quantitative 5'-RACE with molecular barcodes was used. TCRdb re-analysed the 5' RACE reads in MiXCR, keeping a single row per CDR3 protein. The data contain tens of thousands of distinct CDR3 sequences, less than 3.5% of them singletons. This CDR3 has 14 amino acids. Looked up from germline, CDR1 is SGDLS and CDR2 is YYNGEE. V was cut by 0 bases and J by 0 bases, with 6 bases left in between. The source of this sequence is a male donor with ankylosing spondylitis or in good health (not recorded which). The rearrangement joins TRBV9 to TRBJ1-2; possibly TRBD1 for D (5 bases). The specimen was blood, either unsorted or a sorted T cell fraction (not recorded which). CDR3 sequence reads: CASSVGQTNYGYTF. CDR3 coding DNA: TGTGCCAGCAGCGTAGGACAGACTAACTATGGCTACACCTTC.